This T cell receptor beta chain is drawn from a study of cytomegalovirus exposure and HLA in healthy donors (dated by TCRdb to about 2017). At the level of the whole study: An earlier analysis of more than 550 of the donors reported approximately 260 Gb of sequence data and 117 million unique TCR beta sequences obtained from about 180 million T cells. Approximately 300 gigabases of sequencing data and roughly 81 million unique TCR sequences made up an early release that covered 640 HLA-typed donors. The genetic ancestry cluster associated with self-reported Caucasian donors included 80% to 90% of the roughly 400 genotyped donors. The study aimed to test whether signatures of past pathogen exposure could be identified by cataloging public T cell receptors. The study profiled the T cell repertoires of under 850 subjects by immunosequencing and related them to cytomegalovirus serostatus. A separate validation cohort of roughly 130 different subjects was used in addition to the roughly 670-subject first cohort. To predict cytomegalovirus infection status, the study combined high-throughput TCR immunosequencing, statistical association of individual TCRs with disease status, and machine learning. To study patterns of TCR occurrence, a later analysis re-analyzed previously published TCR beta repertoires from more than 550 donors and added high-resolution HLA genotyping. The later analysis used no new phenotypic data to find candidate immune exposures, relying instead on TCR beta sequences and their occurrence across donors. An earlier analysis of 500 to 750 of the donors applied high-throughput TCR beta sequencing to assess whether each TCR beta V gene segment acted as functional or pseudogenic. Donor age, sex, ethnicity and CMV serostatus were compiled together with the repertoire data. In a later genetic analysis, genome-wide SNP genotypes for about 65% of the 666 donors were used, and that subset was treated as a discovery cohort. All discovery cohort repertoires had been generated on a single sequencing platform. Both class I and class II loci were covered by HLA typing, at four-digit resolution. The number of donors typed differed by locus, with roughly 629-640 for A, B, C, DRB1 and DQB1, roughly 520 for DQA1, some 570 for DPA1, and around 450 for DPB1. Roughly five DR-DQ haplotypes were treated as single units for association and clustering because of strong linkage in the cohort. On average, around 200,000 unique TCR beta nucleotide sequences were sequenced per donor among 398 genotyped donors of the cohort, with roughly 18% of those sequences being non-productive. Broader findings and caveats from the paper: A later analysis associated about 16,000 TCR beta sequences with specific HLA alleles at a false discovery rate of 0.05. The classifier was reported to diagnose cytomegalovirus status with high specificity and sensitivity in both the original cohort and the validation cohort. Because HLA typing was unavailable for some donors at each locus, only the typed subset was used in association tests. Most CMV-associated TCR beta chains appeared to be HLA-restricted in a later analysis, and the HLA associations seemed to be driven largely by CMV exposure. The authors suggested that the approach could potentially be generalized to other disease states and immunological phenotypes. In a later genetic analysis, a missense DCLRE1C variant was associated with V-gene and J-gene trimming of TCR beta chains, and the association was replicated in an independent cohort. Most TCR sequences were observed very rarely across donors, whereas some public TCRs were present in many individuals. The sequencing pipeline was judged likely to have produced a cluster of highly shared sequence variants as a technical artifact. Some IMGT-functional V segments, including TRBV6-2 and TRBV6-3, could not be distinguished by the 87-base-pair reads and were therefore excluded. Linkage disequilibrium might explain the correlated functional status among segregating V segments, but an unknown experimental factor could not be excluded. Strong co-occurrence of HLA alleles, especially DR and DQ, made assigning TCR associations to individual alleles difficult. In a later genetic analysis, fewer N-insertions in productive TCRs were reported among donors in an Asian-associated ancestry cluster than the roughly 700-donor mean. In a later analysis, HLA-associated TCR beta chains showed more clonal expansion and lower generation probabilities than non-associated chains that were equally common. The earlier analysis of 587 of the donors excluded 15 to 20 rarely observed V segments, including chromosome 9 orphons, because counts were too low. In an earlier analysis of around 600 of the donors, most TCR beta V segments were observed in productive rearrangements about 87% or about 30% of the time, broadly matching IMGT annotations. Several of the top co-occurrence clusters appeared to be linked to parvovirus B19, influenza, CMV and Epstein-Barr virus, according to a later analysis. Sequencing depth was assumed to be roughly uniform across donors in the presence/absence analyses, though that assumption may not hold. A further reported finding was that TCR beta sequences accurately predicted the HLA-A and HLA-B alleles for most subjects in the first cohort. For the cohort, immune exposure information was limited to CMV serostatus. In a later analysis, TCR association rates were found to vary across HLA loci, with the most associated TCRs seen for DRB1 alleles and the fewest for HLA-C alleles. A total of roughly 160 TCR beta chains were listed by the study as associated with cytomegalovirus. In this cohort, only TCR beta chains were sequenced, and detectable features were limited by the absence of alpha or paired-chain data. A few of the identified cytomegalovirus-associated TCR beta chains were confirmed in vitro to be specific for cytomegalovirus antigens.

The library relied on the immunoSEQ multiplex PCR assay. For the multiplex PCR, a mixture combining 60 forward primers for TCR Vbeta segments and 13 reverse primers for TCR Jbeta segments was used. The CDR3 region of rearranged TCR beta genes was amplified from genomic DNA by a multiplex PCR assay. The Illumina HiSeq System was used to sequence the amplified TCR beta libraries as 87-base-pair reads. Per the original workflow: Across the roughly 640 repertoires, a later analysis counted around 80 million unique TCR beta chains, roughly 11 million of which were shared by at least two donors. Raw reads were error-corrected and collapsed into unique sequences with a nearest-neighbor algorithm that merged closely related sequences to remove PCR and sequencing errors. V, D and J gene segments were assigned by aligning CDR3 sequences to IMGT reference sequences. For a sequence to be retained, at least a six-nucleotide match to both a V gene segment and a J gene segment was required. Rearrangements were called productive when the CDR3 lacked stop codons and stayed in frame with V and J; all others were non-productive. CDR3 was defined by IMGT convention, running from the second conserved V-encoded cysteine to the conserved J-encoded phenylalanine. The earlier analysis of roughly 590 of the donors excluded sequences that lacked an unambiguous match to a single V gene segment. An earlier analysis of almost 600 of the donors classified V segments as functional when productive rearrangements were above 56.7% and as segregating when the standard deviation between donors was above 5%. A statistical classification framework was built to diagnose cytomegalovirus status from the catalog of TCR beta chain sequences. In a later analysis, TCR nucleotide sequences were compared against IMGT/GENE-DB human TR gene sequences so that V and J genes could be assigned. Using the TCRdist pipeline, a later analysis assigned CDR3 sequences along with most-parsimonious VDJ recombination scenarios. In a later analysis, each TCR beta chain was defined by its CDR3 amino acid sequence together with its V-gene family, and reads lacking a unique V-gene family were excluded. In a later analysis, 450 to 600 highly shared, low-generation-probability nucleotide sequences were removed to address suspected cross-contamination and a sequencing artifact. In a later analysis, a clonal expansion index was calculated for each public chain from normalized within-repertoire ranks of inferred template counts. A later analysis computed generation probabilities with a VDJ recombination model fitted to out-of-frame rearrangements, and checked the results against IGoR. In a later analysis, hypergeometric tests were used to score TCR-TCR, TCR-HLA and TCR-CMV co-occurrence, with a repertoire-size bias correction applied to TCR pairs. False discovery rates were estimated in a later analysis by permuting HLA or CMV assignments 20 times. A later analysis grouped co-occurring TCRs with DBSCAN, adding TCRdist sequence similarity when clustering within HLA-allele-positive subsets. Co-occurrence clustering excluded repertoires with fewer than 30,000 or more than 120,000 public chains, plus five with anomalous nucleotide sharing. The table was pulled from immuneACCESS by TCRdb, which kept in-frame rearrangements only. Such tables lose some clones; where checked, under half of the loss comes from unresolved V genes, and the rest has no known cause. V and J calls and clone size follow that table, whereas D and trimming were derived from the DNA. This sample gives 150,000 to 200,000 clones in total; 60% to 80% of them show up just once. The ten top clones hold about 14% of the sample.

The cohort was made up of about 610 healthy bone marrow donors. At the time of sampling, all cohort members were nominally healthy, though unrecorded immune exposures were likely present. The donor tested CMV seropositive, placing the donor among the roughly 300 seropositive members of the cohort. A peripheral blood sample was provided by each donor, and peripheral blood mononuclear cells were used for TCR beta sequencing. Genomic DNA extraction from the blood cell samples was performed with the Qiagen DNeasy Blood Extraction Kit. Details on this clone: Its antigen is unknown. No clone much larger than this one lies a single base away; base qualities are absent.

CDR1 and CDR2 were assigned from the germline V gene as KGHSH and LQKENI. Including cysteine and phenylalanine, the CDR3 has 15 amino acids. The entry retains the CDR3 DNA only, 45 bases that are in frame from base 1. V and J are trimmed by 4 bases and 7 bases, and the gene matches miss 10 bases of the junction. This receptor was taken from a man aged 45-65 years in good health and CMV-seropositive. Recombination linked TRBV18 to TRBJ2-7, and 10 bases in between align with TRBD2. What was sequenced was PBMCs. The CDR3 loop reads CASSRGTSELLEQYF. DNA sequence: TGTGCCAGCTCACGTGGGACTAGCGAACTCTTGGAGCAGTACTTC.